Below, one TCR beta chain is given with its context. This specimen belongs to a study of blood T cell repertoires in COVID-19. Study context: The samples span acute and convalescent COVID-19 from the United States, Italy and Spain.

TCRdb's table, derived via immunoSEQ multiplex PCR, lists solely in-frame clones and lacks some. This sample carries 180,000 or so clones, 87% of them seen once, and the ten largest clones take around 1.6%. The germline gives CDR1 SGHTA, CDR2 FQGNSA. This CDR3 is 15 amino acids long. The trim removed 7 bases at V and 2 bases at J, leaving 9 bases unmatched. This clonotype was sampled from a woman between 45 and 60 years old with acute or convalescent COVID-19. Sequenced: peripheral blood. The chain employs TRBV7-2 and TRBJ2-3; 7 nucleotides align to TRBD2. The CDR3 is CASIPAGRSTDTQYF. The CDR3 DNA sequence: TGTGCCAGCATCCCAGCGGGGCGGTCCACAGATACGCAGTATTTT.